This is a list of T cell receptor beta chains from one sample in a study of T cell changes during pregnancy in multiple sclerosis. Profiled with immunoSEQ multiplex PCR; TCRdb holds only in-frame clones, not every one. The sample has around 30,000 clones, 89% seen once. This specimen was CD8+ T cells from peripheral blood mononuclear cells, taken in the second trimester of pregnancy. All receptors derive from a female donor with multiple sclerosis, enrolled in a pregnancy study. Both conserved end residues are part of each CDR3. D genes are given only for firm matches. Not all rows give a size; the values are once, few, many and, for expanded clones, a class.

d_gene: NA; v_gene: TRBV21-1; j_gene: TRBJ2-7; abundance: NA; CDR3aa: CASRPGTGGPNEQYF; CDR3nt: TGTGCCAGCAGACCCGGGACAGGGGGCCCAAACGAGCAGTACTTC
d_gene: TRBD1; v_gene: TRBV28; j_gene: TRBJ1-2; abundance: NA; CDR3aa: CASCPGTGPLRYGYTF; CDR3nt: TGTGCCAGCTGTCCCGGGACAGGGCCCCTTCGATATGGCTACACCTTC
d_gene: NA; v_gene: TRBV2; j_gene: TRBJ2-1; abundance: NA; CDR3aa: CASLGVGEQFF; CDR3nt: TGTGCCAGCCTCGGGGTCGGTGAGCAGTTCTTC
d_gene: TRBD1; v_gene: TRBV5-8; j_gene: TRBJ2-7; abundance: NA; CDR3aa: CASSARQGPSPYEQYF; CDR3nt: TGTGCCAGCAGCGCCAGACAGGGGCCCTCTCCCTACGAGCAGTACTTC
d_gene: TRBD1; v_gene: TRBV7-9; j_gene: TRBJ2-7; abundance: NA; CDR3aa: CASTTGQGASYEQYF; CDR3nt: TGTGCCAGCACCACAGGACAGGGGGCGAGTTACGAGCAGTACTTC
d_gene: NA; v_gene: TRBV27; j_gene: TRBJ1-2; abundance: NA; CDR3aa: CASSPSGRYGYTF; CDR3nt: TGTGCCAGCAGTCCATCGGGTCGCTATGGCTACACCTTC
d_gene: TRBD1; v_gene: TRBV4-1; j_gene: TRBJ1-5; abundance: once; CDR3aa: CASSQAPGGLQPQHF; CDR3nt: TGCGCCAGCAGCCAAGCGCCAGGGGGCCTTCAGCCCCAGCATTTT
d_gene: NA; v_gene: TRBV30; j_gene: TRBJ2-7; abundance: NA; CDR3aa: CAWSPQYRVSAYEQYF; CDR3nt: TGTGCCTGGAGCCCACAATACAGGGTGAGCGCCTACGAGCAGTACTTC
d_gene: TRBD1; v_gene: TRBV5-5; j_gene: TRBJ1-5; abundance: NA; CDR3aa: CASSLGTGRQPQHF; CDR3nt: TGTGCCAGCAGCTTGGGGACAGGGCGGCAGCCCCAGCATTTT
d_gene: NA; v_gene: TRBV4-2; j_gene: TRBJ1-1; abundance: NA; CDR3aa: CASSQDGRPGATEAFF; CDR3nt: TGTGCCAGCAGCCAAGATGGAAGGCCGGGTGCCACTGAAGCTTTCTTT
d_gene: TRBD2; v_gene: TRBV13; j_gene: TRBJ2-5; abundance: NA; CDR3aa: CASSLTSGGLQETQYF; CDR3nt: TGTGCCAGCAGCCTGACTAGCGGGGGCTTGCAAGAGACCCAGTACTTC
d_gene: TRBD2; v_gene: TRBV5-1; j_gene: TRBJ2-1; abundance: NA; CDR3aa: CASSYPGGRIGDEQFF; CDR3nt: TGCGCCAGCAGCTATCCGGGCGGGAGAATTGGCGATGAGCAGTTCTTC
d_gene: NA; v_gene: TRBV30; j_gene: TRBJ2-5; abundance: NA; CDR3aa: CAWGTEGGGSETQYF; CDR3nt: TGTGCCTGGGGAACCGAGGGCGGAGGGTCGGAGACCCAGTACTTC
d_gene: NA; v_gene: TRBV5-1; j_gene: TRBJ1-1; abundance: NA; CDR3aa: CASSLTRGTEAFF; CDR3nt: TGCGCCAGCAGCTTGACCCGGGGCACTGAAGCTTTCTTT
d_gene: NA; v_gene: TRBV19; j_gene: TRBJ2-2; abundance: once; CDR3aa: CASMRHTGELFF; CDR3nt: TGTGCCAGTATGAGGCACACCGGGGAGCTGTTTTTT
d_gene: NA; v_gene: TRBV6-4; j_gene: TRBJ2-3; abundance: NA; CDR3aa: CASSHYLTDTQYF; CDR3nt: TGTGCCAGCAGCCACTATCTCACAGATACGCAGTATTTT
d_gene: NA; v_gene: TRBV13; j_gene: TRBJ2-7; abundance: NA; CDR3aa: CASSFAGALEQYF; CDR3nt: TGTGCCAGCAGCTTTGCGGGGGCGCTTGAGCAGTACTTC
d_gene: NA; v_gene: TRBV28; j_gene: TRBJ1-5; abundance: NA; CDR3aa: CASRSGSLGNQPQHF; CDR3nt: TGTGCCAGCAGGTCAGGGTCGCTCGGCAATCAGCCCCAGCATTTT
d_gene: NA; v_gene: TRBV6-5; j_gene: TRBJ1-2; abundance: NA; CDR3aa: CASRSEGDYGYTF; CDR3nt: TGTGCCAGCAGGAGTGAGGGAGACTATGGCTACACCTTC
d_gene: TRBD1; v_gene: TRBV7-9; j_gene: TRBJ2-7; abundance: NA; CDR3aa: CASSLQGAYEQYF; CDR3nt: TGTGCCAGCAGCTTACAGGGGGCCTACGAGCAGTACTTC
d_gene: TRBD2; v_gene: TRBV25-1; j_gene: TRBJ2-5; abundance: NA; CDR3aa: CASRARPSGARRETQYF; CDR3nt: TGTGCCAGCAGGGCCAGGCCTAGCGGGGCCCGCCGAGAGACCCAGTACTTC
d_gene: TRBD2; v_gene: TRBV28; j_gene: TRBJ2-1; abundance: NA; CDR3aa: CASSLRIGTSGTYNEQFF; CDR3nt: TGTGCCAGCAGTTTACGAATAGGGACTAGCGGGACTTACAATGAGCAGTTCTTC
d_gene: TRBD2; v_gene: TRBV28; j_gene: TRBJ2-1; abundance: NA; CDR3aa: CASSLGRLAGGTYNEQFF; CDR3nt: TGTGCCAGCAGTTTAGGTCGACTAGCGGGAGGGACCTACAATGAGCAGTTCTTC
d_gene: TRBD1; v_gene: TRBV2; j_gene: TRBJ2-1; abundance: NA; CDR3aa: CASSEDGQGYNEQFF; CDR3nt: TGTGCCAGCAGTGAAGATGGACAGGGCTACAATGAGCAGTTCTTC
d_gene: TRBD2; v_gene: TRBV15; j_gene: TRBJ2-2; abundance: NA; CDR3aa: CATSKKREGPGELFF; CDR3nt: TGTGCCACCAGCAAAAAGCGGGAGGGCCCCGGGGAGCTGTTTTTT
d_gene: NA; v_gene: TRBV5-1; j_gene: TRBJ2-5; abundance: once; CDR3aa: CASSWGRPAYKETQYF; CDR3nt: TGCGCCAGCAGCTGGGGCCGACCCGCCTATAAAGAGACCCAGTACTTC
d_gene: NA; v_gene: TRBV7-9; j_gene: TRBJ1-1; abundance: NA; CDR3aa: CASSNLQGANTEAFF; CDR3nt: TGTGCCAGCAGCAACCTACAGGGAGCGAACACTGAAGCTTTCTTT
d_gene: TRBD2; v_gene: TRBV14; j_gene: TRBJ2-5; abundance: once; CDR3aa: CASSQEGLAGQETQYF; CDR3nt: TGTGCCAGCAGTCAAGAAGGACTAGCGGGCCAAGAGACCCAGTACTTC
d_gene: TRBD1; v_gene: TRBV19; j_gene: TRBJ1-2; abundance: NA; CDR3aa: CASSIRQGANYGYTF; CDR3nt: TGTGCCAGTAGTATACGACAGGGGGCCAACTATGGCTACACCTTC
d_gene: TRBD1; v_gene: TRBV2; j_gene: TRBJ1-1; abundance: NA; CDR3aa: CASSPGTVNTEAFF; CDR3nt: TGTGCCAGCAGTCCCGGGACAGTGAACACTGAAGCTTTCTTT
d_gene: TRBD1; v_gene: TRBV19; j_gene: TRBJ1-1; abundance: NA; CDR3aa: CASSPQGQGTEAFF; CDR3nt: TGTGCCAGTAGTCCCCAGGGACAGGGCACTGAAGCTTTCTTT
d_gene: TRBD1; v_gene: TRBV28; j_gene: TRBJ1-1; abundance: NA; CDR3aa: CASMRDRDTWAEAFF; CDR3nt: TGTGCCAGCATGAGGGACAGGGACACATGGGCTGAAGCTTTCTTT
d_gene: TRBD1; v_gene: TRBV27; j_gene: TRBJ2-2; abundance: NA; CDR3aa: CASKQPGQGNTGELFF; CDR3nt: TGTGCCAGCAAACAGCCGGGACAGGGAAACACCGGGGAGCTGTTTTTT
d_gene: NA; v_gene: TRBV2; j_gene: TRBJ1-2; abundance: once; CDR3aa: CASSEFLDVNYGYTF; CDR3nt: TGTGCCAGCAGTGAATTTCTAGATGTGAACTATGGCTACACCTTC
d_gene: TRBD2; v_gene: TRBV27; j_gene: TRBJ2-7; abundance: NA; CDR3aa: CASSAGLAGVEQYF; CDR3nt: TGTGCCAGCAGTGCGGGACTAGCGGGAGTCGAGCAGTACTTC
d_gene: NA; v_gene: TRBV23-1; j_gene: TRBJ2-1; abundance: NA; CDR3aa: CASAIHRAGYNEQFF; CDR3nt: TGCGCCAGCGCCATCCACAGGGCAGGGTACAATGAGCAGTTCTTC
d_gene: TRBD1; v_gene: TRBV6-5; j_gene: TRBJ1-6; abundance: NA; CDR3aa: CASRDRGMSPLHF; CDR3nt: TGTGCCAGCCGGGACAGGGGAATGTCACCCCTCCACTTT
d_gene: NA; v_gene: TRBV7-3; j_gene: TRBJ1-1; abundance: NA; CDR3aa: CASSLLGNTEAFF; CDR3nt: TGTGCCAGCAGCTTACTAGGGAACACTGAAGCTTTCTTT
d_gene: TRBD2; v_gene: TRBV7-8; j_gene: TRBJ2-3; abundance: NA; CDR3aa: CASSLRRRLAGPTHSTDTQYF; CDR3nt: TGTGCCAGCAGCTTGAGACGCCGACTAGCGGGCCCTACCCACAGCACAGATACGCAGTATTTT
d_gene: TRBD1; v_gene: TRBV5-1; j_gene: TRBJ2-7; abundance: NA; CDR3aa: CASSPAGTASYEQYF; CDR3nt: TGCGCCAGCAGCCCGGCCGGGACAGCTAGCTACGAGCAGTACTTC
d_gene: TRBD1; v_gene: TRBV5-4; j_gene: TRBJ1-6; abundance: NA; CDR3aa: CASSSRDSSSPLHF; CDR3nt: TGTGCCAGCAGCTCCCGGGACAGTAGTTCACCCCTCCACTTT
d_gene: NA; v_gene: TRBV9; j_gene: TRBJ1-3; abundance: once; CDR3aa: CASSPGSSGNTIYF; CDR3nt: TGTGCCAGCAGCCCCGGGTCCTCTGGAAACACCATATATTTT
d_gene: NA; v_gene: TRBV27; j_gene: TRBJ1-1; abundance: few; CDR3aa: CASSATTRTEAFF; CDR3nt: TGTGCCAGCAGTGCAACCACTCGGACTGAAGCTTTCTTT